What follows describes a single TCR beta chain. These data originate in a study of CD8 T cells in Susac syndrome. RNA amounts of about 0.5 to 1 ug underwent reverse transcription with random hexamers. The TCR beta CDR3 was amplified by immunoSEQ multiplex PCR across 54 Vbeta, 13 Jbeta. Each CDR3 protein gets one entry after TCRdb re-called the immunoSEQ multiplex PCR reads with MiXCR. The sample carries about 300,000 distinct CDR3 sequences, 70% to 90% recorded once. Trimming shortened V by 3 bases and J by 6 bases, and 9 bases separated the two germline ends. Germline lookup yields CDR1 SQVTM and CDR2 ANQGSEA. The CDR3 length is 12 residues.

The genes are TRBV29-1 and TRBJ2-1; D unresolved. The receptor was derived from a human donor with multiple sclerosis. Input material: CD8+ T cells from PBMCs. The DNA of the CDR3 is TGCAGCGTTGACGGCGCTACCAATGAGCAGTTCTTC. It codes for CSVDGATNEQFF.